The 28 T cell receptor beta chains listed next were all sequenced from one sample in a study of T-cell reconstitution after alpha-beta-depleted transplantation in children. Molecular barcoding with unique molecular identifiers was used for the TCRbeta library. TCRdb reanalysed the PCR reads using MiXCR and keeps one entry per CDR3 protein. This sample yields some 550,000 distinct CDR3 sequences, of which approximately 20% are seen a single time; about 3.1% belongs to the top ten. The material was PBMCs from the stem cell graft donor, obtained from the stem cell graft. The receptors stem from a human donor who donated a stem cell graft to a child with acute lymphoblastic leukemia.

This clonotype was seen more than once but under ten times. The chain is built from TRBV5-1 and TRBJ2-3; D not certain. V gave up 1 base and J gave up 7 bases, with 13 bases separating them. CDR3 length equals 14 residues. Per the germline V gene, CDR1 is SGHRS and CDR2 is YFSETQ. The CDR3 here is CASSLNPGGNTQYF. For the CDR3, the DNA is TGCGCCAGCAGCTTGAACCCAGGTGGAAATACGCAGTATTTT.

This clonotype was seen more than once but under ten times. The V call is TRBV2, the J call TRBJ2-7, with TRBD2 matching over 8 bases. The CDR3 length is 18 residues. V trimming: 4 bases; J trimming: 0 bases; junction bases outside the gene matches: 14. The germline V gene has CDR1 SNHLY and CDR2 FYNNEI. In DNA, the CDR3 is TGTGCCAGCAGTGGCCGAGATCTAGCGGGCTTGAGCTCCTACGAGCAGTACTTC. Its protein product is CASSGRDLAGLSSYEQYF.

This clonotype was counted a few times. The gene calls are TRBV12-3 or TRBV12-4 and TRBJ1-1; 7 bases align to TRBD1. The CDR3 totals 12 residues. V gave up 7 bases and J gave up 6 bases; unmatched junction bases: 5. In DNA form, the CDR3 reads TGTGCCAGCAACATACAGGGGCCTGAAGCTTTCTTT. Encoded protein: CASNIQGPEAFF.

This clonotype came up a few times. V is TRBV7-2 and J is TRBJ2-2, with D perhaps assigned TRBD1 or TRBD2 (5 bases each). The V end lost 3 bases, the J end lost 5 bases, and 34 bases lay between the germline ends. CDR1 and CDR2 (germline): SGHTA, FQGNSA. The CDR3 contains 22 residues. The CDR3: CASSFSQYFTPGPPSRTGELFF. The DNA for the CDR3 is TGTGCCAGCAGCTTTTCTCAATATTTCACGCCGGGACCTCCTTCGCGGACCGGGGAGCTGTTTTTT.

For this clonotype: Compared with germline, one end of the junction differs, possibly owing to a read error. CDR3 sequence: CATSRGIAGRYNEHFF. CDR3 nucleotide sequence: TGTGCCACCAGCAGAGGTATAGCGGGACGCTACAATGAGCATTTCTTC. V and J are TRBV15 and TRBJ2-1; 8 bases line up with TRBD2. Looked up from germline, CDR1 is LNHNV and CDR2 is YYDKDF (reference sequence). The CDR3 runs to 16 residues.

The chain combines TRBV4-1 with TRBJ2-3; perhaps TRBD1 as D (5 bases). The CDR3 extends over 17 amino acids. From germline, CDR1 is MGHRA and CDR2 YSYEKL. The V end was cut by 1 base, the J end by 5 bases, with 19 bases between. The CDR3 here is CASSQGFEFRAEDTQYF. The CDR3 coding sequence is TGCGCCAGCAGCCAAGGGTTTGAGTTCAGGGCGGAAGATACGCAGTATTTT.

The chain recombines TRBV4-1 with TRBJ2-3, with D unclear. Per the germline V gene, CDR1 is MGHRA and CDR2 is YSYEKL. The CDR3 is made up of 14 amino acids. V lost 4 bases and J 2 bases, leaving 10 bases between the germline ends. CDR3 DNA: TGCGCCAGCAGCCCCCCGGTCCTCACAGATACGCAGTATTTT. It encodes CASSPPVLTDTQYF.

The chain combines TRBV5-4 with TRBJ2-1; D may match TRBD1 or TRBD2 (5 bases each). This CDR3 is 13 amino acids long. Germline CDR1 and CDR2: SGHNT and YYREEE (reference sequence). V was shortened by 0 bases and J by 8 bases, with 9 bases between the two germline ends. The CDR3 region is CASSLAVGHEQFF. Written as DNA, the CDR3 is TGTGCCAGCAGCTTGGCAGTGGGACATGAGCAGTTCTTC.

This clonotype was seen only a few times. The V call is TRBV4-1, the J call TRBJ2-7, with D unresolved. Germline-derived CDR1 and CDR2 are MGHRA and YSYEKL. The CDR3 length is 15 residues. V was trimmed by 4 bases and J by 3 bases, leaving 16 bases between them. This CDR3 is CASSRSPWSDYEQYF. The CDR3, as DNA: TGCGCCAGCAGCCGGAGCCCATGGTCGGACTACGAGCAGTACTTC.

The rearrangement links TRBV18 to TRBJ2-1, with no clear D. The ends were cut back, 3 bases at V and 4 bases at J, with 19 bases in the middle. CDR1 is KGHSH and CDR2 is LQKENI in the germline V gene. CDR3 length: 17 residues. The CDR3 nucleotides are TGTGCCAGCTCACCTAATCCAACCACTTACCCATACAATGAGCAGTTCTTC. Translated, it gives CASSPNPTTYPYNEQFF.

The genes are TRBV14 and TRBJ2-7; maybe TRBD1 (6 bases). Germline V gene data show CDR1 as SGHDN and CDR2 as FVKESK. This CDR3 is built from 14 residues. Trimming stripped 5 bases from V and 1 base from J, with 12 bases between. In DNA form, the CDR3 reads TGTGCCAGCAGCACAGGGTGGGGATCCTACGAGCAGTACTTC. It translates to CASSTGWGSYEQYF.

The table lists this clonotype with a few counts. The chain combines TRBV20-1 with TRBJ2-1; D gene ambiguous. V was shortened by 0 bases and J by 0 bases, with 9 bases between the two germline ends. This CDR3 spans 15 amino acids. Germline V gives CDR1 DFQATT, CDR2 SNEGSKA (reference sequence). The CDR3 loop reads CSARDRQSSYNEQFF. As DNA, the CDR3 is TGCAGTGCTAGAGATCGCCAGAGCTCCTACAATGAGCAGTTCTTC.

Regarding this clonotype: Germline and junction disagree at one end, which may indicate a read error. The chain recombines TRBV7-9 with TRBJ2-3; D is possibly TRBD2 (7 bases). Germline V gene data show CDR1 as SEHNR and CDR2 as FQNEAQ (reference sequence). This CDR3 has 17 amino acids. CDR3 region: CASRGRGTESRADTHYF. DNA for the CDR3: TGTGCCAGCAGAGGGAGGGGGACTGAGTCGCGGGCGGATACGCATTATTTT.

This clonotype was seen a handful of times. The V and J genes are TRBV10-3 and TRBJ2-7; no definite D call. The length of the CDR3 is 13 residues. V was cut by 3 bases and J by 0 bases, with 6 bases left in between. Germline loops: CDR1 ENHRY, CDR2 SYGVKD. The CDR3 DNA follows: TGTGCCATCAGTGACCATCCCTCCTACGAGCAGTACTTC. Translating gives CAISDHPSYEQYF.

CDR3 bases: TGCAGCGTTGTTTCTTTTGTCTATGGCTACACCTTC. It codes for CSVVSFVYGYTF. The V and J genes are TRBV29-1 and TRBJ1-2; D gene uncertain. CDR1 SQVTM and CDR2 ANQGSEA come from the germline V gene. The CDR3 extends over 12 amino acids. The V and J ends lost 4 bases and 4 bases respectively, with 10 bases between them.

This chain's CDR3 is CASSFQGKRIQYF. The CDR3 nucleotides read TGTGCCAGCAGCTTTCAGGGGAAGCGCATTCAGTACTTC. The chain uses TRBV7-9 and TRBJ2-4; D is perhaps TRBD1 (6 bases). Deletions cut 3 bases from V and 9 bases from J, with 12 bases between. Germline loops: CDR1 SEHNR, CDR2 FQNEAQ (reference sequence). CDR3 length: 13 residues.

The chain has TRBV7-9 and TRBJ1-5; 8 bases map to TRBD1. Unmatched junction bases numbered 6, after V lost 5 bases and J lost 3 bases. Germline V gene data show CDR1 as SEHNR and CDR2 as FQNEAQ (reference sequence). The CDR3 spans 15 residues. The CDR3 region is CASSPGQGHNQPQHF. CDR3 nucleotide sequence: TGTGCCAGCAGCCCTGGACAGGGACACAATCAGCCCCAGCATTTT.

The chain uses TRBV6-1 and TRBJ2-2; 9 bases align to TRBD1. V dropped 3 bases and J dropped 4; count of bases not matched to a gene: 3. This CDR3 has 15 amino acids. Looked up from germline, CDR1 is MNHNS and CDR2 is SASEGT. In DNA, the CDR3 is TGTGCCAGCAGTGAGTGGACAGGGGCCACCGGGGAGCTGTTTTTT. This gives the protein CASSEWTGATGELFF.

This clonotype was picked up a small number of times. The CDR3 sequence: CASSLNRPGRNEQYF. In DNA, the CDR3 is TGTGCCAGCAGTTTAAACAGGCCCGGGAGAAACGAGCAGTACTTC. This chain connects TRBV12-3 or TRBV12-4 to TRBJ2-7; tentative D call: TRBD2 (6 bases). Trimming took off 2 bases at V and 5 bases at J, with 16 bases between the two ends. The CDR3 covers 15 residues.

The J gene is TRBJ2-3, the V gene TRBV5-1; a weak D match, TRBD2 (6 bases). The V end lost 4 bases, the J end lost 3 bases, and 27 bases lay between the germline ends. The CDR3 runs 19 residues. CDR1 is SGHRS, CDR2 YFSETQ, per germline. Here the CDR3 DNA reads TGCGCCAGCAGCGTACGGACCACCCCTCTGGCGGGATGGACAGATACGCAGTATTTT. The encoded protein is CASSVRTTPLAGWTDTQYF.

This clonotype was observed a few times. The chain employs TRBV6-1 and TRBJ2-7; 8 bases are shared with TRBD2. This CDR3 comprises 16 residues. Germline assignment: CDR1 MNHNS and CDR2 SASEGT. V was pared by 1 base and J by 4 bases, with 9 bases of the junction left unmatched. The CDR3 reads CASSEDTGGRPYEQYF. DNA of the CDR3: TGTGCCAGCAGTGAAGACACGGGCGGGAGGCCATACGAGCAGTACTTC.

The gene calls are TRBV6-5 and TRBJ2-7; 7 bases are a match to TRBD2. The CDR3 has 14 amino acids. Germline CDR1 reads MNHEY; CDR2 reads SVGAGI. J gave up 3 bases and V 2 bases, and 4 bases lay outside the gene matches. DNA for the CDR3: TGTGCCAGCAGTTACGGACTAGGAGGCTACGAGCAGTACTTC. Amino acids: CASSYGLGGYEQYF.

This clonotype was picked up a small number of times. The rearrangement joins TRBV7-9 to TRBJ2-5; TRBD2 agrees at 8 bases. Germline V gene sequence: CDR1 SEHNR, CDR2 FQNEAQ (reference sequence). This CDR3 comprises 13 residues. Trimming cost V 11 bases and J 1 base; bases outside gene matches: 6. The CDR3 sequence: CAWRGDPQETQYF. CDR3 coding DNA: TGTGCCTGGCGGGGGGACCCCCAAGAGACCCAGTACTTC.

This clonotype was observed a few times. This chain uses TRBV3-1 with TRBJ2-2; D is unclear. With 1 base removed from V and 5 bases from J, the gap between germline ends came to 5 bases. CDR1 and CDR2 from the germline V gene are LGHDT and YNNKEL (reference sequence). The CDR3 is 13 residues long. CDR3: CASSQVETGELFF. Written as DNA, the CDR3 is TGTGCCAGCAGCCAAGTTGAGACCGGGGAGCTGTTTTTT.

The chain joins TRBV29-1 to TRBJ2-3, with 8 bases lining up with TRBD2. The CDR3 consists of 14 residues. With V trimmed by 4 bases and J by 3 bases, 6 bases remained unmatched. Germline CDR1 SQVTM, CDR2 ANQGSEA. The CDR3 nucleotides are TGCAGCGTTGTACCGGGACTAGTTACAGATACGCAGTATTTT. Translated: CSVVPGLVTDTQYF.

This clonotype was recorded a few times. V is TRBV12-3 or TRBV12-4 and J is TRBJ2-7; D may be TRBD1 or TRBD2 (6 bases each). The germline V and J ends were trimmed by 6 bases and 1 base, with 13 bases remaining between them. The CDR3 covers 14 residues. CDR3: CASRTGAGSYEQYF. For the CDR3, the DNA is TGTGCCAGCAGGACAGGTGCGGGATCCTACGAGCAGTACTTC.

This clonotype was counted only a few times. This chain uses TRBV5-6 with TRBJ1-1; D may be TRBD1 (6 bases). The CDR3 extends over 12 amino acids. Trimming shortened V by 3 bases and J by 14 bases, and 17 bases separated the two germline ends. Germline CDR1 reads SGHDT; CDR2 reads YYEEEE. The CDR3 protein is CASSSGGPPAFF. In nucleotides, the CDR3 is TGTGCCAGCAGCTCCGGGGGGCCCCCAGCCTTCTTT.

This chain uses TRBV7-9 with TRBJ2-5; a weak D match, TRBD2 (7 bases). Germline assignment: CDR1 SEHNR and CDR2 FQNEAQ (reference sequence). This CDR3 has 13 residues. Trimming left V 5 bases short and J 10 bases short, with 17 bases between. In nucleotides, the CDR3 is TGTGCCAGCAGCCGCTCGGGGGGCAGCGACCAGTACTTC. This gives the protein CASSRSGGSDQYF.